Listed below are T cell receptor beta chains from one sample, sequenced in a study of regulatory T cells in long-lasting Graves disease. MiXCR, run by TCRdb on the multiplex PCR reads, gives a single entry per CDR3 protein. The sample has 580,000 or so distinct CDR3 sequences; 16% are singletons. These same records also appear under a second study, on T cells in Graves' hyperthyroidism and ophthalmopathy.

This specimen was peripheral blood mononuclear cells (PBMCs), taken at new diagnosis, from a patient treated with antithyroid drugs. All receptors derive from a man younger than 35 with Graves disease. Each CDR3 is given with its conserved first and last residue. Each record gives: D gene, V gene, clone size, J gene, CDR3 DNA, CDR3 protein. D genes are given only for firm matches. A row's size may be missing; if present it is once, few, many or a size class.

d_gene: TRBD2; v_gene: TRBV20-1; abundance: few; j_gene: TRBJ2-2; CDR3nt: TGCAGTGCTAGATCAGGGACTAGCGGGACCGCGAACACCGGGGAGCTGTTTTTT; CDR3aa: CSARSGTSGTANTGELFF
d_gene: NA; v_gene: TRBV7-8; abundance: few; j_gene: TRBJ1-1; CDR3nt: TGTGCCAGCCACCTCTCTAGACGGAACACTGAAGCTTTCTTT; CDR3aa: CASHLSRRNTEAFF
d_gene: NA; v_gene: TRBV5-6; abundance: once; j_gene: TRBJ1-1; CDR3nt: TGTGCCAGCAACTTGTGGGGGGCGGGGAACACTGAAGCTTTCTTT; CDR3aa: CASNLWGAGNTEAFF
d_gene: TRBD2; v_gene: TRBV5-4; abundance: few; j_gene: TRBJ2-3; CDR3nt: TGTGCCAGCAGCCCCCCTGGGACTAGCGGGTCTCCTAGCACAGATACGCAGTATTTT; CDR3aa: CASSPPGTSGSPSTDTQYF
d_gene: NA; v_gene: TRBV10-3; abundance: many; j_gene: TRBJ1-4; CDR3nt: TGTGCCACAGGGCCTGGTACTAATGAAAAACTGTTTTTT; CDR3aa: CATGPGTNEKLFF
d_gene: TRBD1; v_gene: TRBV5-1; abundance: few; j_gene: TRBJ2-5; CDR3nt: TGCGCCAGCAGCGACGGACGACAGGGTCGGCAAGAGACCCAGTACTTC; CDR3aa: CASSDGRQGRQETQYF
d_gene: NA; v_gene: TRBV5-5; abundance: NA; j_gene: TRBJ1-5; CDR3nt: TGTGCCAGCAGCTTTGGAGCGCAGATAGGGCAGCCCCAGCATTTT; CDR3aa: CASSFGAQIGQPQHF
d_gene: TRBD1; v_gene: TRBV11-3; abundance: many; j_gene: TRBJ1-1; CDR3nt: TGTGCCAGCAGCTTAGGGTGGACAGGGGTGAGCACTGAAGCTTTCTTT; CDR3aa: CASSLGWTGVSTEAFF
d_gene: TRBD1; v_gene: TRBV11-1; abundance: many; j_gene: TRBJ2-7; CDR3nt: TGTGCCAGCAGCCCAAGGACAGGGGAAATCTACGAGCAGTACTTC; CDR3aa: CASSPRTGEIYEQYF
d_gene: NA; v_gene: TRBV19; abundance: few; j_gene: TRBJ2-3; CDR3nt: TGTGCCAGTCATGCAGATACGCAGTATTTT; CDR3aa: CASHADTQYF
d_gene: TRBD2; v_gene: TRBV5-1; abundance: few; j_gene: TRBJ2-1; CDR3nt: TGCGCCAGCAGCTACCATCTAGCGGGAGGGGCGTACAATGAGCAGTTCTTC; CDR3aa: CASSYHLAGGAYNEQFF